Presented here are 17 T cell receptor beta chains from one specimen sequenced in a study of blood T cell repertoires in COVID-19. TCRdb's copy holds only in-frame clones and misses some; the assay was immunoSEQ multiplex PCR. This sample has approximately 250,000 clones; roughly 86% occur once, and the top ten carry around 6%. The source material was peripheral blood. Receptors were obtained from a woman of 80 years or more with COVID-19, enrolled during active disease.

V and J are TRBV6-1 and TRBJ2-5; 8 positions agree with TRBD2. V lost 3 bases, J lost 6 bases, and 9 bases stayed unmatched. Germline CDR1 MNHNS, CDR2 SASEGT. This CDR3 region has 15 residues. CDR3 in DNA: TGTGCCAGCAGTGACCAGCGGGGGTCAGGGAAGACCCAGTACTTC. It translates to CASSDQRGSGKTQYF.

This chain connects TRBV6-6 to TRBJ1-2, with 8 bases matching TRBD1. This CDR3 is 14 amino acids long. From germline, CDR1 is MNHNY and CDR2 SVGAGI (reference sequence). Trimming at V came to 6 bases and at J to 4 bases, leaving 7 bases not matched to a gene. The CDR3 loop reads CASSGRDRLYGYTF. The CDR3 DNA reads as TGTGCCAGCAGCGGCCGGGACAGGCTCTATGGCTACACCTTC.

This clone was observed a single time. CDR3 DNA sequence: TGTGCCACCAACAGGGAAACAGATACGCAGTATTTT. It yields the protein CATNRETDTQYF. The chain links TRBV10-3 to TRBJ2-3; D is perhaps TRBD1 (6 bases). Germline V gene lookup returns CDR1 ENHRY and CDR2 SYGVKD. The CDR3 has 12 residues. V lost 10 bases, J lost 3 bases, and 11 bases lay in between.

This chain joins TRBV6-5 and TRBJ2-7; tentatively, D is TRBD2 (5 bases). The CDR3 has 14 residues. Trimming pared 6 bases from V and 3 bases from J, leaving 15 bases between. CDR1 MNHEY and CDR2 SVGAGI come from the germline V gene. DNA for the CDR3: TGTGCCAGCAGCCGAGAGGGTTACGACTACGAGCAGTACGTC. Its protein product is CASSREGYDYEQYV.

This chain uses TRBV28 with TRBJ2-5, with a possible D match to TRBD1 (7 bases). The ends were cut back, 4 bases at V and 2 bases at J, with 14 bases in the middle. This CDR3 comprises 15 residues. CDR1 and CDR2 from the germline V gene are MDHEN and SYDVKM. The CDR3 here is CASSSPRGRQETQYF. DNA for the CDR3: TGTGCCAGCAGTTCCCCCAGGGGGAGGCAAGAGACCCAGTACTTC.

CDR3 sequence reads: CAWSVMSQGDGYTF. CDR3 in DNA: TGTGCCTGGAGTGTAATGAGCCAGGGGGATGGCTACACCTTC. This chain joins TRBV30 and TRBJ1-2, with TRBD1 matching 7 bases. The CDR3 loop spans 14 amino acids. Germline CDR1 reads GTSNPN; CDR2 reads SVGIG (reference sequence). V lost 0 bases to trimming and J lost 6 bases; unmatched junction nucleotides: 7.

The chain recombines TRBV7-2 with TRBJ1-6; 7 nucleotides agree with TRBD1. Trimming cost V 3 bases and J 6 bases; bases outside gene matches: 2. The germline CDR1 and CDR2 sequences are SGHTA and FQGNSA. There are 14 residues in the CDR3. The CDR3: CASSLGQINSPLHF. The CDR3 DNA reads as TGTGCCAGCAGCTTGGGACAGATTAATTCACCCCTCCACTTT. The variable domain in full, completed from reference TRBV7-2 and TRBJ1-6, reads GAGVSQSPSNKVTEKGKDVELRCDPISGHTALYWYRQSLGQGLEFLIYFQGNSAPDKSGLPSDRFSAERTGGSVSTLTIQRTQQEDSAVYLCASSLGQINSPLHFGNGTRLTVT.

The rearrangement joins TRBV13 to TRBJ1-5; D is possibly TRBD1 (5 bases). The germline gives CDR1 PRHDT, CDR2 FYEKMQ (reference sequence). The CDR3 totals 15 residues. Trimming stripped 0 bases from V and 9 bases from J, with 15 bases between. The CDR3 region is CASSLGRGGRGPQHF. CDR3 DNA sequence: TGTGCCAGCAGCTTAGGCCGGGGGGGGAGGGGGCCCCAGCATTTT.

V and J are TRBV19 and TRBJ1-5; no clear D. This CDR3 region has 15 residues. Trimming took 9 bases from V and 4 from J, leaving 19 bases between them. The V gene's germline CDR1 is LNHDA and CDR2 SQIVND (reference sequence). The CDR3, as DNA: TGTGCCAGCTCAGGCCCACAGTCAGCTAATCAGCCCCAGCATTTT. Translating gives CASSGPQSANQPQHF. Complete variable domain (other parts from reference TRBV19 and TRBJ1-5): DGGITQSPKYLFRKEGQNVTLSCEQNLNHDAMYWYRQDPGQGLRLIYYSQIVNDFQKGDIAEGYSVSREKKESFPLTVTSAQKNPTAFYLCASSGPQSANQPQHFGDGTRLSIL.

The chain is built from TRBV5-1 and TRBJ2-2, with a possible D match to TRBD2 (5 bases). The CDR3 covers 14 residues. Germline V gene lookup returns CDR1 SGHRS and CDR2 YFSETQ. V lost 7 bases and J 1 base, leaving 11 bases between the germline ends. CDR3 loop: CASRLTMNTGELFF. CDR3 sequence (DNA): TGCGCCAGCCGACTAACTATGAACACCGGGGAGCTGTTTTTT.

The chain uses TRBV7-8 and TRBJ2-5; 7 positions agree with TRBD2. CDR1 is SGHVS, CDR2 FQNEAQ, per germline. The trim removed 2 bases at V and 5 bases at J, leaving 5 bases unmatched. This CDR3 has 14 residues. The CDR3 DNA sequence: TGTGCCAGCAGCTTATCTAGCGGCGTGGAGACCCAGTACTTC. Residues: CASSLSSGVETQYF.

This chain connects TRBV13 to TRBJ2-7; TRBD2 matches 7 bases. Germline CDR1 reads PRHDT; CDR2 reads FYEKMQ (reference sequence). This CDR3 has 15 residues. After removal of 2 bases from V and 4 bases from J, the junction contained 8 bases not matched to a gene. The CDR3 DNA sequence: TGTGCCAGCAGCTTAACGGGGGGACTAAAGTACGAGCAGTACTTC. Its protein is CASSLTGGLKYEQYF.

The chain joins TRBV27 to TRBJ1-5; the D gene is possibly TRBD1 (6 bases). V shed 3 bases and J shed 7 bases, with 16 bases lying between them. The CDR3 is made up of 15 amino acids. Germline lookup yields CDR1 MNHEY and CDR2 SMNVEV (reference sequence). The CDR3 DNA reads as TGTGCCAGCAGTTTGATGTCTGGGGGCAGGCAGCCCCAGCATTTT. It is translated as CASSLMSGGRQPQHF.

The chain joins TRBV6-5 to TRBJ1-1; 9 nucleotides line up with TRBD1. The V and J ends lost 6 bases and 5 bases, in that order; junction bases with no gene match: 10. The CDR3 contains 15 residues. Germline V CDR1 and CDR2: MNHEY, SVGAGI. CDR3 sequence: CASSPGTGTSTEAFF. In nucleotides, the CDR3 is TGTGCCAGCAGCCCGGGGACAGGGACATCGACTGAAGCTTTCTTT.

The chain is built from TRBV7-9 and TRBJ2-2; 7 bases line up with TRBD1. Germline lookup yields CDR1 SEHNR and CDR2 FQNEAQ (reference sequence). Unmatched junction bases numbered 6, after V lost 5 bases and J lost 0 bases. The CDR3 consists of 16 residues. The CDR3 region has the DNA TGTGCCAGCAGCCTAACCGGGACAGCGAACACCGGGGAGCTGTTTTTT. Translated, it gives CASSLTGTANTGELFF.

V gene TRBV28 combines with J gene TRBJ1-3, with unresolved D. V dropped 7 bases and J dropped 0 bases, with 10 bases sitting between them. The CDR3 runs 14 residues. Germline V gene sequence: CDR1 MDHEN, CDR2 SYDVKM. The DNA for the CDR3 is TGTGCCAGCATTAACTCCCCCTCTGGAAACACCATATATTTT. Protein: CASINSPSGNTIYF.

The chain employs TRBV27 and TRBJ1-6; 9 positions agree with TRBD1. The CDR3 covers 17 residues. Germline CDR1 and CDR2: MNHEY and SMNVEV (reference sequence). J was trimmed by 0 bases and V by 5 bases; bases with no gene match: 5. DNA of the CDR3: TGTGCCAGCAGTGAAGGACAGGGGAGCTCCTATAATTCACCCCTCCACTTT. It codes for CASSEGQGSSYNSPLHF.